The 7 T cell receptor beta chains below were found in one sample sequenced in a study of blood T cell repertoires in COVID-19. The method was immunoSEQ multiplex PCR; TCRdb's version includes in-frame clones alone and lacks a portion of them. The profile covers approximately 430,000 clones, with roughly 88% appearing a single time and around 1.4% taken by the ten largest. Specimen: peripheral blood. Receptor source: a woman aged 25 to 39 with active or convalescent COVID-19.

The chain is built from TRBV6-1 and TRBJ2-4; D may be TRBD1 (6 bases). This CDR3 is built from 15 residues. Germline V gene lookup returns CDR1 MNHNS and CDR2 SASEGT. Trimming cost V 3 bases and J 0 bases, with 9 bases left between them. The CDR3 sequence is CASSDRGSAKNIQYF. DNA for the CDR3: TGTGCCAGCAGTGACAGGGGATCAGCCAAAAACATTCAGTACTTC.

This chain joins TRBV5-1 and TRBJ2-3; 9 bases fit TRBD2. Germline-derived CDR1 and CDR2 are SGHRS and YFSETQ. This CDR3 is built from 15 residues. The ends lost 6 bases at V and 6 bases at J; junction bases unmatched: 11. The CDR3 here is CASTYSGGSQDTQYF. The DNA of the CDR3 is TGCGCCAGCACTTATAGCGGGGGTTCGCAGGATACGCAGTATTTT.

The chain joins TRBV10-1 to TRBJ2-1; 11 bases agree with TRBD2. Trimming took 3 bases from V and 2 from J; bases not matched to a gene: 3. CDR3 length: 16 amino acids. Germline V lookup: CDR1 WNHNN, CDR2 SYGVQD (reference sequence). CDR3 nucleotide sequence: TGCGCCAGCAGTGATACTAGCGGGGGAACCTACAATGAGCAGTTCTTC. Translating it yields CASSDTSGGTYNEQFF.

The J gene is TRBJ2-2, the V gene TRBV25-1, with TRBD2 matching over 7 bases. Germline CDR1 is MGHDK and CDR2 is SYGVNS. Trimming at V came to 10 bases and at J to 3 bases, leaving 2 bases not matched to a gene. This CDR3 has 12 residues. The CDR3 DNA follows: TGTGCCACAGGGAGGGACACCGGGGAGCTGTTTTTT. This translates into CATGRDTGELFF.

This chain links TRBV21-1 with TRBJ2-7; TRBD2, the table's D call, lacks a check against the DNA. TRBV21-1 corresponds to a pseudogene. The CDR3 has 19 amino acids. The CDR3 region has the DNA TGTGCCAGCAGCGAGATCCCACTAACTATAGCGGGAGTTTTTTACGAGCAGTACTTC. This translates into CASSEIPLTIAGVFYEQYF.

This clone came up a few times. J is TRBJ1-2 and V is TRBV5-6; 7 bases match TRBD1. Germline V gene sequence: CDR1 SGHDT, CDR2 YYEEEE. The J segment lost 7 bases and the V segment lost 4 bases, leaving 7 bases of the junction unmatched. The CDR3 covers 13 residues. Here the CDR3 DNA reads TGTGCCAGCAGCGGACAGGATAGGTTTGGCTACACCTTC. Amino acids: CASSGQDRFGYTF. Complete variable domain (other parts from reference TRBV5-6 and TRBJ1-2): DAGVTQSPTHLIKTRGQQVTLRCSPKSGHDTVSWYQQALGQGPQFIFQYYEEEERQRGNFPDRFSGHQFPNYSSELNVNALLLGDSALYLCASSGQDRFGYTFGSGTRLTVV.

The chain couples TRBV7-2 to TRBJ1-5; 7 bases line up with TRBD1. Trimming removed 6 bases from V and 6 bases from J; junction bases left unmatched: 14. Per the germline V gene, CDR1 is SGHTA and CDR2 is FQGNSA. This CDR3 spans 16 amino acids. The CDR3 nucleotides read TGTGCCAGCAGGGTAGGGGGCTCGGGTAGGGGTCAGCCCCAGCATTTT. Amino acid sequence: CASRVGGSGRGQPQHF.